Listed below are T cell receptor beta chains from one sample, sequenced in a study of shared clonotypes between healthy human individuals. The method was immunoSEQ multiplex PCR; TCRdb's version includes in-frame clones alone and lacks a portion of them. The sample lists roughly 1 million clones, around 78% seen once, with around 0.47% in the top ten. The sequenced sample was memory CD4+ T cells from PBMCs. Receptors originate from a young man in good health. Some clones in this sample may be carry-over from other donors' samples. The CDR3 runs from the conserved cysteine through the conserved F or W. The D gene is left open where the match is weak. Only some rows state a clone size, as once, few, many or a class for expanded clones.

d_call j_call clone_size v_call cdr3_aa cdr3_nt
. TRBJ2-7 . TRBV5-1 CASSSGPEQYF TGCGCCAGCAGCTCCGGACCCGAGCAGTACTTC
. TRBJ2-1 . TRBV7-6 CASSLAAGPYNEQFF TGTGCCAGCAGCTTAGCGGCGGGACCCTACAATGAGCAGTTCTTC
. TRBJ1-1 . TRBV2 CASTQGRYNTEAFF TGTGCCAGCACCCAAGGACGGTACAACACTGAAGCTTTCTTT
. TRBJ2-3 . TRBV6-5 CASSPAQGPTDTQYF TGTGCCAGCAGCCCCGCCCAAGGCCCCACAGATACGCAGTATTTT
. TRBJ2-2 . TRBV19 CASSMAQTNTGELFF TGTGCCAGTAGTATGGCTCAAACGAACACCGGGGAGCTGTTTTTT
. TRBJ1-3 . TRBV15 CATTQEASGNTIYF TGTGCCACCACCCAAGAAGCCTCTGGAAACACCATATATTTT
TRBD1 TRBJ1-2 few TRBV7-2 CASSSQGATNYGYTF TGTGCCAGCAGCTCCCAGGGGGCGACTAACTATGGCTACACCTTC
TRBD2 TRBJ2-2 . TRBV6-5 CASSRAGGPTGELFF TGTGCCAGCAGTCGCGCGGGAGGGCCGACCGGGGAGCTGTTTTTT
. TRBJ1-1 . TRBV18 CASSPLDISGSEDTEAFF TGTGCCAGCTCACCACTGGACATCTCTGGTTCGGAAGACACTGAAGCTTTCTTT
. TRBJ1-1 few TRBV30 CAWSVGFGQMNTEAFF TGTGCCTGGAGTGTAGGGTTCGGACAAATGAACACTGAAGCTTTCTTT
TRBD1 TRBJ1-4 . TRBV5-6 CASSNQGATNEKLFF TGTGCCAGCAGCAACCAGGGGGCAACTAATGAAAAACTGTTTTTT
TRBD2 TRBJ2-1 . TRBV28 CASTSGTSGYNEQFF TGTGCCAGTACCTCCGGGACTAGCGGGTACAATGAGCAGTTCTTC
. TRBJ2-5 . TRBV2 CASTQDGETQYF TGTGCCAGCACTCAGGATGGGGAGACCCAGTACTTC
. TRBJ2-5 . TRBV7-9 CASSLWVGSQETQYF TGTGCCAGCAGCTTATGGGTAGGGAGTCAAGAGACCCAGTACTTC
. TRBJ2-2 . TRBV11-3 CASSRTGHNTGELFF TGTGCCAGCAGCCGTACAGGGCATAACACCGGGGAGCTGTTTTTT
. TRBJ1-3 . TRBV28 CASSLRGEANTIYF TGTGCCAGCAGTTTACGAGGGGAGGCAAACACCATATATTTT
. TRBJ1-5 . TRBV27 CASSLDAGGQPQHF TGTGCCAGCAGTTTGGACGCTGGAGGTCAGCCCCAGCATTTT
TRBD2 TRBJ2-3 . TRBV28 CASSPLAGRGTDTQYF TGTGCCAGCAGTCCTTTAGCGGGAAGGGGCACAGATACGCAGTATTTT
. TRBJ2-7 . TRBV29-1 CSATGTGSYEQYF TGCAGCGCCACCGGGACGGGGAGCTACGAGCAGTACTTC
. TRBJ2-1 . TRBV5-8 CATRTPGLPVYNEQFF TGTGCCACTCGCACCCCGGGACTCCCGGTATACAATGAGCAGTTCTTC
. TRBJ2-5 . TRBV5-6 CASSLSRTRETQYF TGTGCCAGCAGCTTGTCAAGGACGAGAGAGACCCAGTACTTC
. TRBJ2-3 . TRBV28 CASQGPRTDTQYF TGTGCCAGCCAGGGGCCTCGCACAGATACGCAGTATTTT
. TRBJ2-5 . TRBV5-4 CASSLWGRGETQYF TGTGCCAGCAGCTTGTGGGGTCGGGGAGAGACCCAGTACTTC
TRBD1 TRBJ1-1 . TRBV11-2 CASRRSGTGVTEAFF TGTGCCAGCAGAAGATCCGGGACAGGGGTTACTGAAGCTTTCTTT
TRBD2 TRBJ2-3 . TRBV9 CASSAARSGRGGTQYF TGTGCCAGCAGCGCGGCGCGTAGCGGGAGGGGCGGTACGCAGTATTTT
. TRBJ1-5 . TRBV4-2 CASSQVGNQPQHF TGTGCCAGCAGCCAAGTGGGGAATCAGCCCCAGCATTTT
. TRBJ2-5 . TRBV30 CAWSSGSETQYF TGTGCCTGGAGTTCAGGGTCTGAGACCCAGTACTTC
. TRBJ2-1 . TRBV9 CASSVSAAGTEQFF TGTGCCAGCAGCGTCTCCGCGGCGGGAACGGAGCAGTTCTTC
. TRBJ1-1 . TRBV5-1 CASSPDPRGTEAFF TGCGCCAGCAGCCCGGACCCTCGTGGCACTGAAGCTTTCTTT
. TRBJ2-1 once TRBV5-1 CASSLGSAVREQFF TGCGCCAGCAGCTTGGGCTCAGCCGTTAGAGAGCAGTTCTTC
. TRBJ1-5 . TRBV2 CASSATQGSRQPQHF TGTGCCAGCAGCGCTACACAGGGTTCGCGCCAGCCCCAGCATTTT
. TRBJ1-5 . TRBV4-3 CASSQDWGKGQPQHF TGCGCCAGCAGCCAAGATTGGGGAAAAGGTCAGCCCCAGCATTTT
. TRBJ1-1 . TRBV5-4 CAFGGVGNTEAFF TGTGCCTTTGGCGGGGTGGGGAACACTGAAGCTTTCTTT
. TRBJ1-3 . TRBV6-6 CASSYVQSNTIYF TGTGCCAGCAGTTACGTCCAGTCAAACACCATATATTTT
. TRBJ2-5 . TRBV7-7 CASSPGLPETQYF TGTGCCAGCAGCCCCGGTCTCCCTGAGACCCAGTACTTC
. TRBJ1-4 . TRBV6-6 CASRPFRDLNEKLFF TGTGCCAGCAGACCCTTCAGAGACTTAAATGAAAAACTGTTTTTT
TRBD2 TRBJ2-2 . TRBV11-2 CASSSLAGGPRGGELFF TGTGCCAGCAGCTCTCTAGCGGGAGGGCCTCGTGGCGGGGAGCTGTTTTTT
TRBD2 TRBJ2-5 . TRBV7-9 CASSFWLAGIISQETQYF TGTGCCAGCAGCTTTTGGCTAGCGGGGATAATCTCACAAGAGACCCAGTACTTC
. TRBJ2-3 . TRBV19 CASSMSGTLSSTQYF TGTGCCAGTAGTATGTCGGGAACCCTTTCCAGTACGCAGTATTTT
. TRBJ2-1 . TRBV11-3 CASSQGTHNEQFF TGTGCCAGCAGCCAGGGAACCCACAATGAGCAGTTCTTC
TRBD1 TRBJ1-2 . TRBV4-1 CASSQDHDQIRQGVGGYTF TGCGCCAGCAGCCAAGATCACGACCAGATAAGACAGGGGGTCGGTGGCTACACCTTC
TRBD1 TRBJ1-4 . TRBV19 CASMDRVNRANEKLFF TGTGCCAGCATGGACAGGGTAAACCGAGCTAATGAAAAACTGTTTTTT
. TRBJ2-3 . TRBV5-1 CASSKGELFTDTQYF TGCGCCAGCAGTAAGGGGGAACTCTTCACAGATACGCAGTATTTT